This entry lists 30 T cell receptor beta chains sequenced from one sample in a study of beta chain features in type 1 diabetes. Sequenced material consisted of expressed TCRB transcripts (all of the isolated RNA was reverse transcribed). Sequencing was performed with immunoSEQ multiplex PCR; in TCRdb, only in-frame clones are kept and a portion is missing. Here the sample spans 970,000 or so clones, roughly 16% being singletons. Sequenced input: naive CD4+ T cells from blood. All receptors come from a woman aged 18-30 years in good health.

This clone was seen more than once but under ten times. This chain joins TRBV28 and TRBJ1-1; a weak D match, TRBD1 (5 bases). Germline CDR1 reads MDHEN; CDR2 reads SYDVKM. This CDR3 has 12 amino acids. V dropped 4 bases and J dropped 10 bases, with 13 bases sitting between them. The chain's CDR3 is CASSSGGFGAFF. The CDR3 region has the DNA TGTGCCAGCAGTTCGGGGGGGTTTGGAGCTTTCTTT.

This chain joins TRBV4-1 and TRBJ2-4, with 7 bases lining up with TRBD2. V lost 2 bases and J lost 8; bases outside the gene matches: 3. The CDR3 contains 13 residues. In germline, CDR1 is MGHRA, CDR2 YSYEKL. CDR3 sequence reads: CASSQTGGDIQYF. CDR3 in DNA: TGCGCCAGCAGCCAAACGGGGGGAGACATTCAGTACTTC.

This clone was observed a few times. The CDR3, as DNA: TGTGCCAGCAGTTGGGCTAGACCAAAAGAGACCCAGTACTTC. The encoded protein is CASSWARPKETQYF. The chain recombines TRBV28 with TRBJ2-5, with D unclear. Germline V gene sequence: CDR1 MDHEN, CDR2 SYDVKM. The CDR3 runs 14 residues. V was shortened by 4 bases and J by 3 bases, with 12 bases between the two germline ends. The entire variable domain, with the rest obtained from reference TRBV28 and TRBJ2-5, is as follows: DVKVTQSSRYLVKRTGEKVFLECVQDMDHENMFWYRQDPGLGLRLIYFSYDVKMKEKGDIPEGYSVSREKKERFSLILESASTNQTSMYLCASSWARPKETQYFGPGTRLLVL.

The chain uses TRBV19 and TRBJ2-1, with a possible D match to TRBD2 (5 bases). The CDR3 length is 17 residues. V was pared by 0 bases and J by 0 bases, with 12 bases between. Germline V gene sequence: CDR1 LNHDA, CDR2 SQIVND (reference sequence). The CDR3 bases are TGTGCCAGTAGTATAGACCTAGTCGAGGGCTCCTACAATGAGCAGTTCTTC. It codes for CASSIDLVEGSYNEQFF. The variable domain in full, with the rest retrieved from reference TRBV19 and TRBJ2-1, is DGGITQSPKYLFRKEGQNVTLSCEQNLNHDAMYWYRQDPGQGLRLIYYSQIVNDFQKGDIAEGYSVSREKKESFPLTVTSAQKNPTAFYLCASSIDLVEGSYNEQFFGPGTRLTVL.

This clone was seen a handful of times. J is TRBJ2-3 and V is TRBV18; the D is unclear. The CDR3 contains 12 residues. Trimming removed 4 bases at V and 8 bases at J, with 10 bases between. Germline V lookup: CDR1 KGHSH, CDR2 LQKENI. The CDR3 region is CASSLDPGTQYF. CDR3 nucleotide sequence: TGTGCCAGCTCACTTGACCCTGGTACGCAGTATTTT.

This clone was seen a few times. The V gene is TRBV29-1, the J gene TRBJ2-1; 8 bases are a match to TRBD1. Germline V lookup: CDR1 SQVTM, CDR2 ANQGSEA. V dropped 6 bases and J dropped 7; count of bases not matched to a gene: 5. The CDR3 is 12 amino acids. The CDR3 protein is CSVQGVRNEQFF. In DNA form, the CDR3 reads TGCAGCGTACAGGGGGTACGGAATGAGCAGTTCTTC.

The chain joins TRBV2 to TRBJ2-2; a possible D gene is TRBD1 (6 bases). V lost 9 bases to trimming and J lost 4 bases, with 12 bases between them. The CDR3 has 13 residues. Germline V CDR1 and CDR2: SNHLY, FYNNEI. In DNA, the CDR3 is TGTGCCAGGCGTCAGGGGTCCACCGGGGAGCTGTTTTTT. Amino acid sequence: CARRQGSTGELFF.

The V gene is TRBV7-3, the J gene TRBJ2-1; D is ambiguous. Germline assignment: CDR1 SGHTA and CDR2 FQGTGA. CDR3 length equals 15 residues. Trimming pared 3 bases from V and 0 bases from J, leaving 9 bases between. Here the CDR3 reads CASSLAVGSYNEQFF. The CDR3 DNA sequence: TGTGCCAGCAGCTTGGCGGTGGGCTCCTACAATGAGCAGTTCTTC.

Only a few counts were recorded for this clone. The chain carries TRBV7-9 and TRBJ2-7, with unresolved D. In germline, CDR1 is SEHNR, CDR2 FQNEAQ (reference sequence). The CDR3 contains 13 residues. Trimming removed 5 bases from V and 3 bases from J, with 11 bases in between. Here the CDR3 reads CASSPGPVYEQYF. CDR3 in DNA: TGTGCCAGCAGCCCAGGCCCAGTCTACGAGCAGTACTTC. Together with reference TRBV7-9 and TRBJ2-7, the CDR3 gives the full variable domain: DTGVSQNPRHKITKRGQNVTFRCDPISEHNRLYWYRQTLGQGPEFLTYFQNEAQLEKSRLLSDRFSAERPKGSFSTLEIQRTEQGDSAMYLCASSPGPVYEQYFGPGTRLTVT.

The gene calls are TRBV6-5 and TRBJ2-3; D is perhaps TRBD2 (6 bases). Germline CDR1 is MNHEY and CDR2 is SVGAGI. V lost 6 bases and J lost 7, with 14 bases in between. The CDR3 loop spans 13 amino acids. DNA of the CDR3: TGTGCCAGCAGGGAGACTAGTCGGAATACGCAGTATTTT. Its translation is CASRETSRNTQYF.

This clone was detected ten times or more. The V and J genes are TRBV21-1 and TRBJ2-3; TRBD2 is taken as the D call from the table, unchecked against the DNA. TRBV21-1 is given as a pseudogene. This CDR3 contains 13 residues. The CDR3 DNA is TGTGCCACTCTAGCGTGCCCCACAGATACGCAGTATTTT. It is translated as CATLACPTDTQYF.

This clone was counted a few times. In DNA, the CDR3 is TGTGCCAGCAGCTTGTGGACGACCCGTATGTATGAGCAGTTCTTC. Amino acid sequence: CASSLWTTRMYEQFF. The chain uses TRBV7-2 and TRBJ2-1; no firm D call. The CDR3 loop spans 15 amino acids. Germline assignment: CDR1 SGHTA and CDR2 FQGNSA. Trimming pared 3 bases from V and 8 bases from J, leaving 17 bases between. Full variable domain (remainder filled in from reference TRBV7-2 and TRBJ2-1): GAGVSQSPSNKVTEKGKDVELRCDPISGHTALYWYRQSLGQGLEFLIYFQGNSAPDKSGLPSDRFSAERTGGSVSTLTIQRTQQEDSAVYLCASSLWTTRMYEQFFGPGTRLTVL.

This clone was counted only a few times. DNA of the CDR3: TGTGCCAGCAGCTCCGACTTGAACACCGGGGAGCTGTTTTTT. Translated: CASSSDLNTGELFF. The rearrangement uses TRBV7-2 and TRBJ2-2; D is undetermined. V gave up 4 bases and J gave up 1 base, with 7 bases separating them. CDR3 length: 14 residues. Germline CDR1 is SGHTA and CDR2 is FQGNSA.

The chain has TRBV6-6 and TRBJ2-2, with 8 bases lining up with TRBD2. The CDR3 has 16 residues. Germline trimming cut 2 bases from V and 5 bases from J; bases unmatched to any gene: 7. Germline loops: CDR1 MNHNY, CDR2 SVGAGI (reference sequence). The chain's CDR3 is CASSYDPSGYTGELFF. The CDR3 bases are TGTGCCAGCAGTTACGATCCTAGCGGGTATACCGGGGAGCTGTTTTTT.

This chain connects TRBV5-1 to TRBJ2-7; 9 positions agree with TRBD2. CDR1 is SGHRS, CDR2 YFSETQ, per germline. Trimming at V came to 5 bases and at J to 5 bases, leaving 8 bases not matched to a gene. This CDR3 is 14 amino acids long. This CDR3 reads CASSTGTSNHEQYF. As DNA, the CDR3 is TGCGCCAGCAGTACCGGGACTAGCAACCACGAGCAGTACTTC.

The V gene is TRBV18, the J gene TRBJ2-5, with D perhaps TRBD1 (5 bases). The CDR3 length is 15 residues. V lost 2 bases, J lost 1 base, and 11 bases lay in between. Germline V gene sequence: CDR1 KGHSH, CDR2 LQKENI. The CDR3 sequence: CASSPKIDSQETQYF. CDR3 DNA: TGTGCCAGCTCACCAAAAATCGACAGCCAAGAGACCCAGTACTTC. Filled out from reference TRBV18 and TRBJ2-5, the complete variable domain reads NAGVMQNPRHLVRRRGQEARLRCSPMKGHSHVYWYRQLPEEGLKFMVYLQKENIIDESGMPKERFSAEFPKEGPSILRIQQVVRGDSAAYFCASSPKIDSQETQYFGPGTRLLVL.

The V and J genes are TRBV27 and TRBJ1-1, with D tentatively TRBD1 (6 bases). V gave up 10 bases and J gave up 4 bases, with 19 bases separating them. The length of the CDR3 is 14 residues. CDR1 is MNHEY and CDR2 is SMNVEV in the germline V gene (reference sequence). The DNA of the CDR3 is TGTGCCACGGGGCCGACAGGTAGATTCACTGAAGCTTTCTTT. Translating it yields CATGPTGRFTEAFF.

This clone has just a few counts. The chain has TRBV6-5 and TRBJ2-7, with 10 positions matching TRBD1. The length of the CDR3 is 14 residues. Germline CDR1 is MNHEY and CDR2 is SVGAGI. The V segment lost 5 bases and the J segment 4 bases; nucleotides outside the gene matches: 5. CDR3 sequence reads: CASSGDRGRYEQYF. Here the CDR3 DNA reads TGTGCCAGCAGTGGGGACAGGGGCAGGTACGAGCAGTACTTC.

This clone was picked up a small number of times. The V and J genes are TRBV5-1 and TRBJ2-1; a weak D match, TRBD2 (6 bases). The germline V and J ends were trimmed by 1 base and 9 bases, with 11 bases remaining between them. The CDR3 spans 13 residues. Germline CDR1 SGHRS, CDR2 YFSETQ. CDR3 coding DNA: TGCGCCAGCAGCTTGTTCGGGACTCGTGAGCAGTTCTTC. Translated: CASSLFGTREQFF.

The J gene is TRBJ1-1, the V gene TRBV10-3; 8 bases agree with TRBD1. The CDR3 is 16 residues long. Germline CDR1 ENHRY, CDR2 SYGVKD. The trim removed 7 bases at V and 2 bases at J, leaving 12 bases unmatched. The CDR3 reads CAITPGGRGRNTEAFF. CDR3 bases: TGTGCCATCACCCCCGGGGGCAGGGGGCGAAACACTGAAGCTTTCTTT.

The chain joins TRBV27 to TRBJ1-1; possibly TRBD1 for D (5 bases). The CDR3 spans 15 residues. The germline V and J ends were trimmed by 4 bases and 5 bases, with 17 bases remaining between them. Germline CDR1 is MNHEY and CDR2 is SMNVEV (reference sequence). The CDR3 sequence: CASSSRGKTWTEAFF. CDR3 nucleotides: TGTGCCAGCAGTTCAAGGGGCAAAACATGGACTGAAGCTTTCTTT.

The V gene is TRBV11-2, the J gene TRBJ2-1, with D possibly TRBD1 on 6 matching bases. Germline CDR1 and CDR2: SGHAT and FQNNGV. This CDR3 is built from 13 residues. Trimming left V 5 bases short and J 5 bases short, with 10 bases between. In nucleotides, the CDR3 is TGTGCCAGCAGCGAGTACAGGGACAATGAGCAGTTCTTC. As protein: CASSEYRDNEQFF.

In its sample, this clone was seen a few times. The chain joins TRBV12-2 to TRBJ1-1. TRBV12-2 is recorded as a pseudogene. The CDR3 runs to 13 residues. The CDR3 DNA sequence: TGTGCAAGTCGCTTTGAAGATGACACTGAAGCTTTCTTT. It yields the protein CASRFEDDTEAFF.

The V gene is TRBV7-3, the J gene TRBJ2-1, with D maybe TRBD1 (6 bases). V lost 8 bases and J 5 bases, leaving 13 bases between the germline ends. Per the germline V gene, CDR1 is SGHTA and CDR2 is FQGTGA. This CDR3 comprises 13 residues. The CDR3 nucleotides are TGTGCCAGCGGACAAAACAGGGACAATGAGCAGTTCTTC. Its protein product is CASGQNRDNEQFF.

The chain uses TRBV7-9 and TRBJ2-1, with 7 bases fitting TRBD2. The CDR3 loop spans 17 amino acids. Germline loops: CDR1 SEHNR, CDR2 FQNEAQ (reference sequence). V was clipped by 3 bases and J by 9 bases; unmatched bases: 17. This chain's CDR3 is CASSFYAGAASRGEQFF. CDR3 coding DNA: TGTGCCAGCAGCTTCTATGCGGGAGCGGCCTCTCGTGGTGAGCAGTTCTTC.

The chain joins TRBV19 to TRBJ2-7; 7 bases agree with TRBD2. V lost 1 base to trimming and J lost 3 bases; unmatched junction nucleotides: 0. Germline-derived CDR1 and CDR2 are LNHDA and SQIVND (reference sequence). CDR3 length: 13 amino acids. The CDR3 spells CASSIAGGYEQYF. CDR3 coding DNA: TGTGCCAGTAGTATAGCGGGAGGCTACGAGCAGTACTTC.

This clone was seen only a few times. This chain connects TRBV4-3 to TRBJ2-2, with TRBD2 identical over 7 bases. The CDR3 contains 18 residues. Losses at the gene ends were 0 bases for V and 2 bases for J; bases not matched to a gene: 9. In germline, CDR1 is LGHNA, CDR2 YSLEER. The CDR3 sequence is CASSQEWLADLNTGELFF. CDR3 nucleotide sequence: TGCGCCAGCAGCCAAGAATGGCTAGCGGATTTAAACACCGGGGAGCTGTTTTTT.

The V and J genes are TRBV20-1 and TRBJ1-2; no clear D. Germline loops: CDR1 DFQATT, CDR2 SNEGSKA (reference sequence). The CDR3 runs 11 residues. V was pared by 4 bases and J by 5 bases, with 8 bases between. This CDR3 reads CSAKASYGYTF. The DNA of the CDR3 is TGCAGTGCTAAGGCTTCTTATGGCTACACCTTC.

CDR3 protein: CASSIRAGNEQYF. DNA for the CDR3: TGTGCCAGCAGTATCCGGGCAGGGAACGAGCAGTACTTC. The chain combines TRBV2 with TRBJ2-7; D might be TRBD1 (5 bases). This CDR3 comprises 13 residues. CDR1 and CDR2 (germline): SNHLY, FYNNEI. V shed 5 bases and J shed 5 bases, with 13 bases lying between them.

The CDR3 bases are TGTGCCAGCAGCTTAGGTTGGGCTAGGGGGAATGAAAAACTGTTTTTT. Translating it yields CASSLGWARGNEKLFF. The J gene is TRBJ1-4, the V gene TRBV7-2, with D possibly being TRBD1 (6 bases). Trimming took off 1 base at V and 5 bases at J, with 14 bases between the two ends. The CDR3 sequence is 16 residues long. CDR1 is SGHTA and CDR2 is FQGNSA in the germline V gene.